Listed here are 23 T cell receptor beta chains from one sample, sequenced in a study of human T cells and chemical hapten exposure. Time point defined: pre-sensitization, week 0. Treatment indicated: therapeutic diphenylcyclopropenone sensitization with weekly scalp DPC. TCRdb re-called the RACE reads through MiXCR, storing one row per CDR3 protein. The sample includes tens of thousands of distinct CDR3 sequences, 10% of them seen just once. The sequencing here drew on whole blood, taken in connection with sensitization to the hapten diphenylcyclopropenone (DPC). The origin of the receptors is a man aged 30 to 39 with alopecia areata. Some clones in this sample may be carry-over from other donors' samples.

The rearrangement links TRBV12-5 to TRBJ2-7, with D possibly being TRBD2 (5 bases). In germline, CDR1 is LGHNT, CDR2 FRNRAP. Trimming cost V 5 bases and J 4 bases, with 12 bases left between them. This CDR3 spans 13 amino acids. The CDR3 DNA reads as TGTGCTAGTGGTGTGGACGGGGTTTACGAGCAGTACGTC. Translation gives CASGVDGVYEQYV.

The genes are TRBV28 and TRBJ2-7, with D unclear. CDR1 is MDHEN, CDR2 SYDVKM, per germline. The CDR3 consists of 13 residues. Trimming cost V 5 bases and J 4 bases, with 12 bases left between them. The chain's CDR3 is CASSISEGYEQYV. CDR3 nucleotide sequence: TGTGCCAGCAGTATCTCCGAAGGGTACGAGCAGTACGTC.

J is TRBJ2-3 and V is TRBV28, with D unclear. Germline assignment: CDR1 MDHEN and CDR2 SYDVKM. The CDR3 runs to 18 residues. V was shortened by 4 bases and J by 0 bases, with 20 bases between the two germline ends. CDR3 sequence reads: CASSYQPLLGASTDTQYF. Written as DNA, the CDR3 is TGTGCCAGCAGTTACCAGCCCCTCCTAGGAGCTAGCACAGATACGCAGTATTTT. The variable domain in full, with the rest retrieved from reference TRBV28 and TRBJ2-3, is DVKVTQSSRYLVKRTGEKVFLECVQDMDHENMFWYRQDPGLGLRLIYFSYDVKMKEKGDIPEGYSVSREKKERFSLILESASTNQTSMYLCASSYQPLLGASTDTQYFGPGTRLTVL.

This clonotype was seen many times. This chain connects TRBV6-5 to TRBJ2-3, with a weak D call TRBD1 (6 bases). Trimming stripped 4 bases from V and 4 bases from J, with 18 bases between. The CDR3 consists of 16 residues. Germline-derived CDR1 and CDR2 are MNHEY and SVGAGI. The CDR3: CASSSIPGVGPDTQYF. The CDR3 DNA reads TGTGCCAGCAGTTCGATCCCAGGGGTCGGTCCAGATACGCAGTATTTT.

This clonotype was observed a handful of times. The rearrangement joins TRBV12-3 or TRBV12-4 to TRBJ1-5; D perhaps matches TRBD1 (6 bases). The V end was cut by 6 bases, the J end by 3 bases, with 12 bases between. The CDR3 totals 14 residues. The CDR3 DNA sequence: TGTGCCAGCAGATCCGGACAGTACAATCAGCCCCAGCATTTT. Translated: CASRSGQYNQPQHF.

This clonotype was detected a few times. This sequence joins TRBV27 and TRBJ1-1, with TRBD1 matching 9 bases. CDR3 length: 14 residues. J gave up 5 bases and V 6 bases, and 7 bases lay outside the gene matches. Germline V gives CDR1 MNHEY, CDR2 SMNVEV (reference sequence). The chain's CDR3 is CASRIQGAGTEAFF. CDR3 DNA: TGTGCCAGCAGAATACAGGGGGCCGGGACTGAAGCTTTCTTT.

This clonotype occurred many times. V and J are TRBV3-1 and TRBJ2-5; 7 bases map to TRBD2. This CDR3 has 15 residues. With 1 base clipped from V and 2 bases from J, the junction kept 4 bases outside the gene matches. Per germline, CDR1 LGHDT and CDR2 YNNKEL (reference sequence). The CDR3 nucleotides are TGTGCCAGCAGCCAAGGATCTAGCGGTCAAGAGACCCAGTACTTC. Translating gives CASSQGSSGQETQYF.

This clonotype has a count of ten or more. CDR3 coding DNA: TGTGCCAGCAGCTTAGTTTCAGGGGGCGGGTTGCAGTACTTC. Its translation: CASSLVSGGGLQYF. V usage is TRBV7-8 and J usage is TRBJ2-7; 8 nucleotides match TRBD1. Germline trimming cut 1 base from V and 9 bases from J; bases unmatched to any gene: 8. The CDR3 is 14 residues long. The V gene's germline CDR1 is SGHVS and CDR2 FQNEAQ.

This clonotype was observed many times. The chain combines TRBV18 with TRBJ2-5; D is ambiguous. V dropped 4 bases and J dropped 5 bases, with 5 bases sitting between them. In germline, CDR1 is KGHSH, CDR2 LQKENI. This CDR3 is 11 amino acids long. This chain's CDR3 is CASSLRETQYF. The CDR3 DNA sequence: TGTGCCAGCTCACTCCGGGAGACCCAGTACTTC.

This clonotype was found many times. The chain uses TRBV20-1 and TRBJ2-3, with TRBD2 matching over 9 bases. This CDR3 has 14 residues. Looked up from germline, CDR1 is DFQATT and CDR2 is SNEGSKA (reference sequence). The junction had 3 bases not matched to a gene; V was cut back by 1 base and J by 4 bases. The CDR3 reads CSARGGGAADTQYF. The CDR3 DNA reads TGCAGTGCTAGAGGCGGGGGGGCCGCAGATACGCAGTATTTT.

CDR3 DNA sequence: TGTGCCACCAGCAGGGTCGGGACAGGGGCAAGTCAGCCCCAGCATTTT. Its translation: CATSRVGTGASQPQHF. The chain links TRBV15 to TRBJ1-5; TRBD1 matches 10 bases. Germline V gives CDR1 LNHNV, CDR2 YYDKDF (reference sequence). The length of the CDR3 is 16 residues. V trimming: 3 bases; J trimming: 6 bases; junction bases outside the gene matches: 8.

This clonotype was detected a few times. The chain couples TRBV5-1 to TRBJ1-5; D not resolved. Trimming cost V 2 bases and J 2 bases, with 11 bases left between them. Per the germline V gene, CDR1 is SGHRS and CDR2 is YFSETQ. The CDR3 extends over 15 amino acids. DNA of the CDR3: TGCGCCAGCAGCTTAGCGGGGATTGGCAATCAGCCCCAGCATTTT. Its protein product is CASSLAGIGNQPQHF.

This clonotype was found a few times. V is TRBV5-1 and J is TRBJ2-3; no definite D call. Germline V gives CDR1 SGHRS, CDR2 YFSETQ. Trimming pared 5 bases from V and 2 bases from J, leaving 15 bases between. CDR3 length: 15 amino acids. As DNA, the CDR3 is TGCGCCAGCAGATTGTTCCCCCAGTTCACAGATACGCAGTATTTT. Its translation is CASRLFPQFTDTQYF.

Many counts were recorded for this clonotype. V is TRBV6-5 and J is TRBJ1-4; D is possibly TRBD1 (6 bases). CDR1 is MNHEY and CDR2 is SVGAGI in the germline V gene. This CDR3 comprises 14 residues. Trimming removed 5 bases from V and 7 bases from J, with 14 bases in between. The CDR3 DNA reads TGTGCCAGCAGTGGGGGCATCGCCCGTGAAAAACTGTTTTTT. Translation: CASSGGIAREKLFF.

This clonotype was found many times. The DNA of the CDR3 is TGTGCCAGCAAACTCGGGACTAGCAGATATGAGCAGTTCTTC. Its translation is CASKLGTSRYEQFF. This chain links TRBV2 with TRBJ2-1; 9 bases match TRBD2. Germline-derived CDR1 and CDR2 are SNHLY and FYNNEI. This CDR3 is 14 amino acids long. Germline trimming cut 7 bases from V and 8 bases from J; bases unmatched to any gene: 9.

The rearrangement uses TRBV29-1 and TRBJ2-3, with 7 bases identical to TRBD1. Germline CDR1 and CDR2: SQVTM and ANQGSEA. V lost 3 bases to trimming and J lost 3 bases; unmatched junction nucleotides: 12. The CDR3 runs to 16 residues. The DNA of the CDR3 is TGCAGCGTTGACGCGGTACAGGGGTTTTCTACAGATACGCAGTATTTT. This encodes CSVDAVQGFSTDTQYF.

This clonotype was counted many times. The chain carries TRBV15 and TRBJ2-1; the D gene is possibly TRBD2 (5 bases). V lost 5 bases and J lost 4, with 9 bases in between. Per germline, CDR1 LNHNV and CDR2 YYDKDF (reference sequence). The CDR3 runs 13 residues. CDR3 protein: CATSVGLYNEQFF. As DNA, the CDR3 is TGTGCCACCAGCGTTGGACTGTACAATGAGCAGTTCTTC. The full variable domain, with the rest looked up from reference TRBV15 and TRBJ2-1, is DAMVIQNPRYQVTQFGKPVTLSCSQTLNHNVMYWYQQKSSQAPKLLFHYYDKDFNNEADTPDNFQSRRPNTSFCFLDIRSPGLGDTAMYLCATSVGLYNEQFFGPGTRLTVL.

As DNA, the CDR3 is TGCAGTGCTAAAAGTCGGGACAGGATAAGTCAGCCCCAGCATTTT. It codes for CSAKSRDRISQPQHF. J is TRBJ1-5 and V is TRBV20-1; 8 bases are a match to TRBD1. Trimming took 4 bases from V and 6 from J; bases not matched to a gene: 11. This CDR3 has 15 amino acids. Germline CDR1 is DFQATT and CDR2 is SNEGSKA (reference sequence).

This clonotype was recorded at least ten times. The chain couples TRBV11-2 to TRBJ1-2; 8 bases fit TRBD1. Trimming cost V 3 bases and J 6 bases; bases outside gene matches: 3. The CDR3 loop spans 13 amino acids. Germline assignment: CDR1 SGHAT and CDR2 FQNNGV. The CDR3 loop reads CASSLDRVDGYTF. The CDR3 coding sequence is TGTGCCAGCAGCTTGGACAGGGTGGATGGCTACACCTTC.

This clonotype was seen repeatedly, ten times or more. The J gene is TRBJ1-4, the V gene TRBV27; 9 nucleotides align to TRBD1. V lost 5 bases and J lost 8; bases outside the gene matches: 9. CDR1 is MNHEY and CDR2 is SMNVEV in the germline V gene (reference sequence). CDR3 length: 15 residues. The CDR3 nucleotides read TGTGCCAGCAGTCTGGGAACAGGGGGCTGGGAAAAACTGTTTTTT. Its protein is CASSLGTGGWEKLFF.

This clonotype was counted many times. The rearrangement links TRBV12-3 or TRBV12-4 to TRBJ1-6; D remains ambiguous. The CDR3 is 14 amino acids. Trimming removed 3 bases from V and 5 bases from J, with 8 bases in between. CDR3 protein: CASSFSTDNSPLHF. In DNA form, the CDR3 reads TGTGCCAGCAGTTTTAGCACCGATAATTCACCCCTCCACTTT.

This clonotype has at least ten counts. The chain uses TRBV5-6 and TRBJ2-7; D is unclear. Germline V gene lookup returns CDR1 SGHDT and CDR2 YYEEEE. The CDR3 sequence is 13 residues long. The V gene lost 0 bases and the J gene lost 3 bases, with 7 bases spanning the gap. DNA for the CDR3: TGTGCCAGCAGCTTGGAGGAGAACTACGAGCAGTACTTC. Protein product: CASSLEENYEQYF.

The rearrangement uses TRBV9 and TRBJ2-3; 9 bases align to TRBD2. Germline CDR1 reads SGDLS; CDR2 reads YYNGEE. The V segment lost 3 bases and the J segment 0 bases; nucleotides outside the gene matches: 8. The CDR3 has 17 residues. The CDR3 sequence is CASSAGTSITSTDTQYF. The CDR3 coding sequence is TGTGCCAGCAGCGCCGGGACTAGCATCACTAGCACAGATACGCAGTATTTT.